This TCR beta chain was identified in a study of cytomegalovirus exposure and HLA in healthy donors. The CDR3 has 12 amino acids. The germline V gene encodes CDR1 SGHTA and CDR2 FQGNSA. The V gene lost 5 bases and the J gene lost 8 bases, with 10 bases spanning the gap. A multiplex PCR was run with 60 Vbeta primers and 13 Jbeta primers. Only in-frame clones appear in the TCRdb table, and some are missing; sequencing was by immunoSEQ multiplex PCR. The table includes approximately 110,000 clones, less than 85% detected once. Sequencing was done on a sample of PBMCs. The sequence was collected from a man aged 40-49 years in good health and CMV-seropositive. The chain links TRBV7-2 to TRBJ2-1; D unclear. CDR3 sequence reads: CASSLTNDEQFF. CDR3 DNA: TGTGCCAGCAGCCTAACGAACGATGAGCAGTTCTTC.